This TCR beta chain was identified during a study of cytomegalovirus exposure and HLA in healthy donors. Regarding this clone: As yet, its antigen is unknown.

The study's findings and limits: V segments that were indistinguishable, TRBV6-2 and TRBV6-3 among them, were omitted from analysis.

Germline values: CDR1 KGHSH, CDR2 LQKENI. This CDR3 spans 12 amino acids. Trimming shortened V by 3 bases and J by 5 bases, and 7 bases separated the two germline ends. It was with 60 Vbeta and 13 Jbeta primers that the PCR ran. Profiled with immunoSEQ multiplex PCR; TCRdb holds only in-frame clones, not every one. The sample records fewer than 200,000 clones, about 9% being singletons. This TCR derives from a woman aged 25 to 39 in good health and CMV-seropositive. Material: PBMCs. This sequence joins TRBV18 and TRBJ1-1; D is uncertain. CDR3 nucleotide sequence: TGTGCCAGCTCACCGAATCAGACTGAAGCTTTCTTT. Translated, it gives CASSPNQTEAFF.